This T cell receptor beta chain originates from a study of glioma-infiltrating T cells. Study-wide results and caveats: Non-neoplastic patients had below-expected tissue-blood divergence, while all gliomas exceeded expectation.

TCR alpha and beta CDR3 regions were amplified from RNA using iRepertoire nested multiplex PCR. For one-step reverse transcription and amplification, 100-400 ng of tissue mRNA or PBMC total RNA was used. TCRdb called the multiplex PCR reads again in MiXCR, with one record for every CDR3 protein. The data hold approximately 190,000 distinct CDR3 sequences, with roughly a third observed a single time. The CDR3 consists of 15 residues. The junction had 12 bases not matched to a gene; V was cut back by 3 bases and J by 5 bases. The germline V gene encodes CDR1 DFQATT and CDR2 SNEGSKA (reference sequence). Many counts were recorded for this clonotype. Its antigen is unknown.

The source of this sequence is a human donor with low-grade glioma or glioblastoma, undergoing nonglioma brain surgery, or in good health (not recorded which). The source material was glioma tissue, nonneoplastic brain tissue, or PBMCs (not recorded which). The V gene is TRBV20-1, the J gene TRBJ2-7, with TRBD2 matching 8 bases. CDR3 DNA: TGCAGTGCTAGTTCCGGGCCGGGAGGGCTCGACGAGCAGTACTTC. Its translation is CSASSGPGGLDEQYF.